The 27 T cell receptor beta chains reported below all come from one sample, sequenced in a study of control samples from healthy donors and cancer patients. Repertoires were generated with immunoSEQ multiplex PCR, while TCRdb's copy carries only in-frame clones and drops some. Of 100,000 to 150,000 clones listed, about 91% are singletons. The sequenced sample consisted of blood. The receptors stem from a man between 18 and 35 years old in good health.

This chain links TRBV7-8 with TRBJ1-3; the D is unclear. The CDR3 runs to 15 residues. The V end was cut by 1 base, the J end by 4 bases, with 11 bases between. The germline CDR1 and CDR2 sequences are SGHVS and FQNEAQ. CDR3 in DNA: TGTGCCAGCAGCTTAGACCGGACCCTGGGAAACACCATATATTTT. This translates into CASSLDRTLGNTIYF.

The CDR3 DNA sequence: TGCGCCAGCAGCCCTAGACAGGGATCTGTCGACACTGAAGCTTTCTTT. Its translation is CASSPRQGSVDTEAFF. The chain employs TRBV5-1 and TRBJ1-1; TRBD1 aligns across 7 bases. The CDR3 loop spans 16 amino acids. V lost 4 bases, J lost 3 bases, and 12 bases stayed unmatched. The germline CDR1 and CDR2 sequences are SGHRS and YFSETQ.

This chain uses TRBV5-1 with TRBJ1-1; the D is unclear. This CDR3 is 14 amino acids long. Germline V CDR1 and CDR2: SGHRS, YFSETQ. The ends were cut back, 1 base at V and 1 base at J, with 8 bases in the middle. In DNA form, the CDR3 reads TGCGCCAGCAGCTTGAAAGGAGCGAACACTGAAGCTTTCTTT. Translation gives CASSLKGANTEAFF.

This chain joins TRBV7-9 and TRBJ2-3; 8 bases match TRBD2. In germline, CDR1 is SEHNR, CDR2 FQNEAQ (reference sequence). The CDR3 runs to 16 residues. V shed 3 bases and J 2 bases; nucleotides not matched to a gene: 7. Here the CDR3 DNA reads TGTGCCAGCAGCTTTGGGGCGGGGGGACTCACAGATACGCAGTATTTT. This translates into CASSFGAGGLTDTQYF.

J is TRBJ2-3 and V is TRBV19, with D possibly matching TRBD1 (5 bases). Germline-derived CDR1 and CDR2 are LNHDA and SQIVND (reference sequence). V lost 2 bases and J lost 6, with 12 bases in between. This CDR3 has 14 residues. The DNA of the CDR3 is TGTGCCAGTAGTATATCAACAGGCCCTGATACGCAGTATTTT. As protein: CASSISTGPDTQYF.

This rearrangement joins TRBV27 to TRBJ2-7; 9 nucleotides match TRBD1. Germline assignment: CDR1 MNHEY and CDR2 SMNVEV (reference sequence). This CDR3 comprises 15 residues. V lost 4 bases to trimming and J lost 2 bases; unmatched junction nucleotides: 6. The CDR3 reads CASSSRGTGTYEQYF. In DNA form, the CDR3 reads TGTGCCAGCAGTTCCCGAGGGACAGGGACCTACGAGCAGTACTTC.

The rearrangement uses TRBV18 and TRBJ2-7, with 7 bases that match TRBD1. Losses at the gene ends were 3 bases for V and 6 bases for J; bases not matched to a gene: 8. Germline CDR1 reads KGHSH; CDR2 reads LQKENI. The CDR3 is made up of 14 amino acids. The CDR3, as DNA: TGTGCCAGCTCACCCTCCGGACAGGCGGGCGAGCAGTACTTC. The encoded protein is CASSPSGQAGEQYF.

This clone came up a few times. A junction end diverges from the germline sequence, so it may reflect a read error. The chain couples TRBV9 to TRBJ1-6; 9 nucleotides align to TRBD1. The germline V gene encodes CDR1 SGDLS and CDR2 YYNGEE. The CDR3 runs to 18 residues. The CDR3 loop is CASSPQGALDDYYSPLHF. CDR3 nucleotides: TGTGCCAGCAGCCCACAGGGGGCCCTGGACGACTATTATTCACCCCTCCACTTT. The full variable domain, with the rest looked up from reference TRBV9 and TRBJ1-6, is DSGVTQTPKHLITATGQRVTLRCSPRSGDLSVYWYQQSLDQGLQFLIQYYNGEERAKGNILERFSAQQFPDLHSELNLSSLELGDSALYFCASSPQGALDDYYSPLHFGNGTRLTVT.

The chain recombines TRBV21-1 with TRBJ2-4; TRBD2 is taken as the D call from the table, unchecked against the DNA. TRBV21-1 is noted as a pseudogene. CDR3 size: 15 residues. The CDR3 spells CASSKVRLAAPGEYF. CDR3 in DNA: TGTGCCAGCAGCAAAGTAAGACTAGCGGCTCCGGGGGAGTACTTC.

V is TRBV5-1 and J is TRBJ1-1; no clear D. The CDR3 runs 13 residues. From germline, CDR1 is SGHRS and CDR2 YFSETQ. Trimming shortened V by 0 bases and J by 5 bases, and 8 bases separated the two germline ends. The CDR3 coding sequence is TGCGCCAGCAGCTTGGAGTCCCAAACTGAAGCTTTCTTT. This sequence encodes CASSLESQTEAFF.

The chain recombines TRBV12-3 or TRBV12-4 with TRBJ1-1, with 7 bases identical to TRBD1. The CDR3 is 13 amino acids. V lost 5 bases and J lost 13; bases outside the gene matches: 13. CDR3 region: CASSTGEVVTDFF. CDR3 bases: TGTGCCAGCAGTACAGGGGAGGTAGTTACAGATTTCTTT.

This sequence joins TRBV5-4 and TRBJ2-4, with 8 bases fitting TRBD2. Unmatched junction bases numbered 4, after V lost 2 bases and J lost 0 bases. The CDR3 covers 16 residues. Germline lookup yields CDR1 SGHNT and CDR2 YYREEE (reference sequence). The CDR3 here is CASSFTGGLAKNIQYF. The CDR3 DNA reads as TGTGCCAGCAGCTTCACGGGGGGGTTAGCCAAAAACATTCAGTACTTC.

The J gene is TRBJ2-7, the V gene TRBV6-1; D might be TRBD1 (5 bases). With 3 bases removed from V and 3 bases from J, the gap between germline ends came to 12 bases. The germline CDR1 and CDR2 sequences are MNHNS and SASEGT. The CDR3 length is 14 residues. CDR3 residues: CASSDRATNYEQYF. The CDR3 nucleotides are TGTGCCAGCAGTGACAGGGCCACGAACTACGAGCAGTACTTC.

The CDR3 spells CASSLVAGGAGNTIYF. The CDR3 bases are TGTGCCAGCAGCTTGGTGGCGGGGGGCGCGGGGAACACCATATATTTT. The rearrangement links TRBV5-4 to TRBJ1-3; possibly TRBD1 for D (6 bases). This CDR3 is 16 amino acids long. The germline CDR1 and CDR2 sequences are SGHNT and YYREEE (reference sequence). The V and J ends lost 0 bases and 7 bases respectively, with 17 bases between them.

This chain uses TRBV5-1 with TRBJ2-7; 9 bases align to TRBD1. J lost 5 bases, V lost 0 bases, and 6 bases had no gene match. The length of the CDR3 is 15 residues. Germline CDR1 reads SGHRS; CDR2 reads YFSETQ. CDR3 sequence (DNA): TGCGCCAGCAGCTTGGCCCAGGACAGGGGCAACGAGCAGTACTTC. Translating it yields CASSLAQDRGNEQYF.

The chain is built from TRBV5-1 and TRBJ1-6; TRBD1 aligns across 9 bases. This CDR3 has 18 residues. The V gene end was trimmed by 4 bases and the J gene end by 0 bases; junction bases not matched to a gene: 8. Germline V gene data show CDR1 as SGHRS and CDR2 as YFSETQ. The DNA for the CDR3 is TGCGCCAGCAGCCTGGGGACAGGGACCTCCTCCTATAATTCACCCCTCCACTTT. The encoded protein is CASSLGTGTSSYNSPLHF.

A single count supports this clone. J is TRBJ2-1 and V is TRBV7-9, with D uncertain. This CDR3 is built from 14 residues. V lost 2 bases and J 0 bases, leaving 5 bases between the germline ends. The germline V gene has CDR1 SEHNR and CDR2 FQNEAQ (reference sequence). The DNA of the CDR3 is TGTGCCAGCAGCTTAAAGATCTCCTACAATGAGCAGTTCTTC. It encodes CASSLKISYNEQFF.

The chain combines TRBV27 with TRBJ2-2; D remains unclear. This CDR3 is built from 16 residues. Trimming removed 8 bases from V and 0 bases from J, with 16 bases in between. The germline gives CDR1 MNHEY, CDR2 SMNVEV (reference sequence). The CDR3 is CASEETCPTNTGELFF. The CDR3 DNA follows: TGTGCCAGCGAGGAGACCTGCCCGACGAACACCGGGGAGCTGTTTTTT.

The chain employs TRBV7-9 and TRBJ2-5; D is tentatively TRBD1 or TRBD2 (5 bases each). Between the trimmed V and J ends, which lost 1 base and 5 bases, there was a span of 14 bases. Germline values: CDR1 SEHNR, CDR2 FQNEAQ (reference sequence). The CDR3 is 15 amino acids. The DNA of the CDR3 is TGTGCCAGCAGCTTAGGACCAGGGAGAGGGGAGACCCAGTACTTC. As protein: CASSLGPGRGETQYF.

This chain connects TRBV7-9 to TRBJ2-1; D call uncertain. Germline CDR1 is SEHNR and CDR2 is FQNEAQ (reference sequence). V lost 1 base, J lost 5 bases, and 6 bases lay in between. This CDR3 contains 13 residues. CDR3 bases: TGTGCCAGCAGCTTAGTGGTCGACAATGAGCAGTTCTTC. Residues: CASSLVVDNEQFF.

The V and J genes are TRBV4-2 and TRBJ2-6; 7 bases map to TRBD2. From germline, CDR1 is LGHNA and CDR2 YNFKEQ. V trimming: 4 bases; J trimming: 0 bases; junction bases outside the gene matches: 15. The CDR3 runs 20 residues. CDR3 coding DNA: TGTGCCAGCAGCCTCCGCCCTCGGCAGCGGGACCCCTCTGGGGCCAACGTCCTGACTTTC. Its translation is CASSLRPRQRDPSGANVLTF.

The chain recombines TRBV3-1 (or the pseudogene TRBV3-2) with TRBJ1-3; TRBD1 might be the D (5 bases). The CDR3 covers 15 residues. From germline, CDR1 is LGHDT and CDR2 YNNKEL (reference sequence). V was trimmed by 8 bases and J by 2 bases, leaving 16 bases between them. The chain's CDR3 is CASALLWGAGNTIYF. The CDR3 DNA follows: TGTGCCAGCGCCTTGCTCTGGGGCGCTGGAAACACCATATATTTT.

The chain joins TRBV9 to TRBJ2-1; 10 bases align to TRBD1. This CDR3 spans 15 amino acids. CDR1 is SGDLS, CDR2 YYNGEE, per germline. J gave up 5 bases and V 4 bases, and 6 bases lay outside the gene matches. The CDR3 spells CASSFTGTGDNEQFF. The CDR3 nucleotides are TGTGCCAGCAGCTTTACCGGGACAGGGGACAATGAGCAGTTCTTC.

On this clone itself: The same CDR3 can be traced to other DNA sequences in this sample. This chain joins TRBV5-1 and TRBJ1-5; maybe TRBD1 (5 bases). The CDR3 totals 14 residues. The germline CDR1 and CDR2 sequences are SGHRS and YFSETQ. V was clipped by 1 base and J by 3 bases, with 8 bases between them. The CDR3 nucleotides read TGCGCCAGCAGCTTGTCAGGGTCCAATCAGCCCCAGCATTTT. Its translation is CASSLSGSNQPQHF.

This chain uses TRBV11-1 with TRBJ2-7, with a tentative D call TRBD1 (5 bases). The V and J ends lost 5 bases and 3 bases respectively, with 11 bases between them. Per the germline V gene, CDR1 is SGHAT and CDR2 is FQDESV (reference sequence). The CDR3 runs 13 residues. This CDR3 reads CASSATENYEQYF. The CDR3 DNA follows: TGTGCCAGCAGCGCGACAGAGAACTACGAGCAGTACTTC.

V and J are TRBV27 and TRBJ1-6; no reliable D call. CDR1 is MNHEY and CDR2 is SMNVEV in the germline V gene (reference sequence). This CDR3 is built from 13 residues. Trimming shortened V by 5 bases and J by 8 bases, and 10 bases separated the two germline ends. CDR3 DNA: TGTGCCAGCAGTGAACATCGCGATTCACCCCTCCACTTT. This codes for CASSEHRDSPLHF.

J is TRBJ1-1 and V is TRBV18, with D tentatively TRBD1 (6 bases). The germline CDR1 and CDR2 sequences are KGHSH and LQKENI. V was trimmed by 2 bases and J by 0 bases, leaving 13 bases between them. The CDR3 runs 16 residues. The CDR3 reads CASSPNWDILNTEAFF. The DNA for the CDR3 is TGTGCCAGCTCACCAAACTGGGACATCCTGAACACTGAAGCTTTCTTT. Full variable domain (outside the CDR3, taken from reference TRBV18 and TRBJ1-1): NAGVMQNPRHLVRRRGQEARLRCSPMKGHSHVYWYRQLPEEGLKFMVYLQKENIIDESGMPKERFSAEFPKEGPSILRIQQVVRGDSAAYFCASSPNWDILNTEAFFGQGTRLTVV.